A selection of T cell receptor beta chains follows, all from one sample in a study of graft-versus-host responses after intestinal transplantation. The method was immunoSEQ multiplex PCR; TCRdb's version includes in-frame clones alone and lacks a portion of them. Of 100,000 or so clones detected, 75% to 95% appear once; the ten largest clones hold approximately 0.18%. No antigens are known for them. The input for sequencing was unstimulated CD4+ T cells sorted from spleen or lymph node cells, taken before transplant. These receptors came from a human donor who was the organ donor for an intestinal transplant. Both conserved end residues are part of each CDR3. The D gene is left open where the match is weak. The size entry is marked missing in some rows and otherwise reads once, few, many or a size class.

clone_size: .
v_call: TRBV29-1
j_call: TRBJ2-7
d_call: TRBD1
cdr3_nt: TGCAGCGTGGGACAGGTTGAAGCCTACGAGCAGTACTTC
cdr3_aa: CSVGQVEAYEQYF

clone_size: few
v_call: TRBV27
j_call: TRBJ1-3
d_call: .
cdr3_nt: TGTGCCAGCAGGGGGACTTTCTCTGGAAACACCATATATTTT
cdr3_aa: CASRGTFSGNTIYF

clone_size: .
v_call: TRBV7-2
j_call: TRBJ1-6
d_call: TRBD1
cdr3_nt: TGTGCCAGCAGCCCTGGACAGGGGCATTCACCCCTCCACTTT
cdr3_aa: CASSPGQGHSPLHF

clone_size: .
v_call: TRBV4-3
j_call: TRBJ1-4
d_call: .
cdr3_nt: TGCGCCAGCAGCCAAACTGGGGCAGGATTAAATGAAAAACTGTTTTTT
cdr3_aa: CASSQTGAGLNEKLFF

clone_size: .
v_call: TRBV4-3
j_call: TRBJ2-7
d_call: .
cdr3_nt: TGCGCCAGCAGCCAAAAACCCCGGGGAGGATACGAGCAGTACTTC
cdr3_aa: CASSQKPRGGYEQYF

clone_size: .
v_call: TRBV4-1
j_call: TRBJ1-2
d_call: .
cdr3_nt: TGCGCCAGCAGCCAAGACTCCAACGCCTGGACAGCCTATGGCTACACCTTC
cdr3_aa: CASSQDSNAWTAYGYTF

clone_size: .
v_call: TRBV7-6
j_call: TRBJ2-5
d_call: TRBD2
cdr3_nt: TGTGCCAGCAGCTTACTAGCGGGGGGGCAAGAGACCCAGTACTTC
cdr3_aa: CASSLLAGGQETQYF

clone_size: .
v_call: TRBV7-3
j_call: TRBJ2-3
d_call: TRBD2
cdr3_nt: TGTGCCAGCAGCTTATATCGCGGGGGGCGGGATACGCAGTATTTT
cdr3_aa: CASSLYRGGRDTQYF

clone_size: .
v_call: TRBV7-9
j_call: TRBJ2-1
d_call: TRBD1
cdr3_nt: TGTGCCACTGATGGAAACAGGGGAGAGCAGTTCTTC
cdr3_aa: CATDGNRGEQFF

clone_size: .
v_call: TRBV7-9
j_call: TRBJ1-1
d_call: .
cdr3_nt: TGTGCCAGCAGCTTAGGGGGAGGATCTGAAGCTTTCTTT
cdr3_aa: CASSLGGGSEAFF

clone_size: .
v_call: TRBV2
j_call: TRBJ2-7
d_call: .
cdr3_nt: TGTGCCAGCAGGACAGCCCTTCTTGAGGAGCAGTACTTC
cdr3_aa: CASRTALLEEQYF

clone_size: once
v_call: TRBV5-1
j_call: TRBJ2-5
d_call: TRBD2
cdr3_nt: TGCGCCAGCAGAGGTCTGGGGAGGGGAGAGACCCAGTACTTC
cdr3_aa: CASRGLGRGETQYF

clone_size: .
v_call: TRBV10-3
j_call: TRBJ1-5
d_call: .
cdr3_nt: TGTGCCATCAGTGCTGGGGCGGAGCCCCAGCATTTT
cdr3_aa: CAISAGAEPQHF

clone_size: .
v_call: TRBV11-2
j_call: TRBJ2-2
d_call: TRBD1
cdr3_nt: TGTGCCAGCAGCTCGGGACAGGGAGACGGGGAGCTGTTTTTT
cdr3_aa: CASSSGQGDGELFF

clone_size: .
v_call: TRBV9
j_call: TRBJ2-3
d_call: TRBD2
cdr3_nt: TGTGCCAGCAGCGTTGCAGGGACTAGCGGTACAGATACGCAGTATTTT
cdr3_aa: CASSVAGTSGTDTQYF

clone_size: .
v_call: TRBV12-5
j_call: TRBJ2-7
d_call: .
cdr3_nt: TGTGCTAGTGGTTTGGCCACCAAGACAGGGCAGTACTTC
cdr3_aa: CASGLATKTGQYF

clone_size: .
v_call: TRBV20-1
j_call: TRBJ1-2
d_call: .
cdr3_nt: TGCAGTGCCCACGCGGCCTATGGCTACACCTTC
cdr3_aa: CSAHAAYGYTF

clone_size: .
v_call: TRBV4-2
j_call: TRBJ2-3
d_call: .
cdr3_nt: TGTGCCAGCAGCCAAGATGGCCCAGATACGCAGTATTTT
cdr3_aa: CASSQDGPDTQYF

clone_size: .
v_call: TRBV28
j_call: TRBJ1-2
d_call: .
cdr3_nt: TGTGCCAGCACCCCGGGGGGGGAAGCTTATGGCTACACCTTC
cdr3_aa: CASTPGGEAYGYTF

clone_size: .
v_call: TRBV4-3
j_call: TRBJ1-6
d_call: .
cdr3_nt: TGCGCCAGCAGCCAAGATTACAGGGTTTGGGAAGATAATTCACCCCTCCACTTT
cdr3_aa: CASSQDYRVWEDNSPLHF

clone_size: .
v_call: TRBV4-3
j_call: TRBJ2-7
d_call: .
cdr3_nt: TGCGCCAGCAGCCAAGGGACAGCCTCCTACGAGCAGTACTTC
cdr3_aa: CASSQGTASYEQYF

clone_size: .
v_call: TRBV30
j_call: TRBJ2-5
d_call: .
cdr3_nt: TGTGCCTGGAGGTCCCCCCCGGAGACCCAGTACTTC
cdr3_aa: CAWRSPPETQYF

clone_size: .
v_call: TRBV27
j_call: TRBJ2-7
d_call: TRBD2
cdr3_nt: TGTGCCAGCAGTTTTCGGCTAGCGGGGGCGCCAGGCTACGAGCAGTACTTC
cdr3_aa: CASSFRLAGAPGYEQYF

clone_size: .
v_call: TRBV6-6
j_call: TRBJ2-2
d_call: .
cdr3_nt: TGTGCCAGCAGTTACTCGAGTGCTAACACCGGGGAGCTGTTTTTT
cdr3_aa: CASSYSSANTGELFF

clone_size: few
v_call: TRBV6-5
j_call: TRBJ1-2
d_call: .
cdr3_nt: TGTGCCAGCAGTAATGGCCCCGACAGCTCCTATGGCTACACCTTC
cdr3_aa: CASSNGPDSSYGYTF

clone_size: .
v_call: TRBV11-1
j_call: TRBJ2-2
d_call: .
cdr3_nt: TGTGCCAGCAGCTTTAGAACGAACACCGGGGAGCTGTTTTTT
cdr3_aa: CASSFRTNTGELFF

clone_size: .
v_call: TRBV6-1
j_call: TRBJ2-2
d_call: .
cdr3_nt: TGTGCCAGCAGTGAATGGTCAGGGATCAACACCGGGGAGCTGTTTTTT
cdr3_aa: CASSEWSGINTGELFF

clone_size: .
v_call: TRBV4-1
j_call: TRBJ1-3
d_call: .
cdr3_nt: TGCGCCAGCAGCCAAGCGGGGGGCAGGCGCTCTGGAAACACCATATATTTT
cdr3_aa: CASSQAGGRRSGNTIYF

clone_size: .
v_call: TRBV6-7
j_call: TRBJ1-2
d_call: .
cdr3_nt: TGTGCCAGCAGACCTAATGCTAGGGGCTACACCTTC
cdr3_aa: CASRPNARGYTF

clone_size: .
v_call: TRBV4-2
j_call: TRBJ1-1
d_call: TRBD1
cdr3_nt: TGTGCCAGCAGCCAGCCGGGACAGGAAGGGGGGGCTTTCTTT
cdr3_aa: CASSQPGQEGGAFF

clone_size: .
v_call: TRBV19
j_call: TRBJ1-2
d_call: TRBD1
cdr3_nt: TGTGCCAGTACGCCGAGACAGGGTGTTGGCTACACCTTC
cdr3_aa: CASTPRQGVGYTF

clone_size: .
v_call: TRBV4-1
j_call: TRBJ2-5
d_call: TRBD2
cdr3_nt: TGCGCCAGCAGCCTTACCGCCGGGACTAATCGTCGAGAGACCCAGTACTTC
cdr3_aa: CASSLTAGTNRRETQYF

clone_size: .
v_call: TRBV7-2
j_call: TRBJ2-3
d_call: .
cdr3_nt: TGTGCCAGCAGCCCCAGGGGCGATACGCAGTATTTT
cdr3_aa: CASSPRGDTQYF

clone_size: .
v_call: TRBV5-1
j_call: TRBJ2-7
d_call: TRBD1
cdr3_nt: TGCGCCAGCAGCGGGCGGGACAGGGCCCAGTACTTC
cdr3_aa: CASSGRDRAQYF

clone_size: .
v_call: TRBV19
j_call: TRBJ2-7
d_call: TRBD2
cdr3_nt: TGTGCCAGTAGTCCACTAGCGGGGGGCTCCTACGAGCAGTACTTC
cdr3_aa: CASSPLAGGSYEQYF

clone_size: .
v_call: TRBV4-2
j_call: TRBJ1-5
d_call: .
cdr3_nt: TGTGCCAGCAGCCAAGATTTCCAGGGCTATCAGCCCCAGCATTTT
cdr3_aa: CASSQDFQGYQPQHF

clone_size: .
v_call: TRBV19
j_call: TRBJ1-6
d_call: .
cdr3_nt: TGTGCCACCGCTACCGATAATTCACCCCTCCACTTT
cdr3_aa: CATATDNSPLHF

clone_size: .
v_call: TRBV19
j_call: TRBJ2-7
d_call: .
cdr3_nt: TGTGCCAGTAGTATAAACAGTTTCTACGAGCAGTACTTC
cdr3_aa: CASSINSFYEQYF

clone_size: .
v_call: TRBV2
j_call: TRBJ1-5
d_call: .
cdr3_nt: TGTGCCAGCAGTGACGGGGGGGCTTATCAGCCCCAGCATTTT
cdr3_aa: CASSDGGAYQPQHF

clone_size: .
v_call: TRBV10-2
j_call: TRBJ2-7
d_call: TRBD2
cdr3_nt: TGCGCCAGCATGTTCCATAAAGCGGGAAACTACGAGCAGTACTTC
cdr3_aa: CASMFHKAGNYEQYF

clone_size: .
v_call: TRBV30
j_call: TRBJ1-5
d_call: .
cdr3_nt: TGTGCCTGGAGTGCGGAGGGTTGGCTTCGGGATCAGCCCCAGCATTTT
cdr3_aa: CAWSAEGWLRDQPQHF

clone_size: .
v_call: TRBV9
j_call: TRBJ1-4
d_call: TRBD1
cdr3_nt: TGTGCCAGCAGCGTAGCAGGGGGCAATGAAAAACTGTTTTTT
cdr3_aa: CASSVAGGNEKLFF

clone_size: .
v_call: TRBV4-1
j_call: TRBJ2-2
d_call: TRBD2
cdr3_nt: TGCGCCAGCAGCCAGGCAGGAGGGACTATGAACACCGGGGAGCTGTTTTTT
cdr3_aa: CASSQAGGTMNTGELFF

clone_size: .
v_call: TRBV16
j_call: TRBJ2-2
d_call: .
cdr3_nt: TGTGCCAGCACCTCAAGGAGGGGGGGCCGCACCGGGGAGCTGTTTTTT
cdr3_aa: CASTSRRGGRTGELFF

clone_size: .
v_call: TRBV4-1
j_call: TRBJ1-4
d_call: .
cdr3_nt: TGCGCCAGCGCCGAGCATTTGACAACAACTAATGAAAAACTGTTTTTT
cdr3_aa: CASAEHLTTTNEKLFF

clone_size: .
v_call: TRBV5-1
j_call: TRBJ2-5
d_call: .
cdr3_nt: TGCGCCAGCAGCCAGGGAAGTCGGGAGACCCAGTACTTC
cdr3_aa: CASSQGSRETQYF

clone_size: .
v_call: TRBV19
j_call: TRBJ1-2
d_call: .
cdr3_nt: TGTGCCAGTAGTATAGATGGACAGCCTCTGGGCTACACCTTC
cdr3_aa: CASSIDGQPLGYTF

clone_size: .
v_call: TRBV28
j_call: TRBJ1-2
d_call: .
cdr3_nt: TGTGCCAGCAGTTCGAGCAGGACAGTCCTTCTTCGGGGCTACACCTTC
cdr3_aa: CASSSSRTVLLRGYTF

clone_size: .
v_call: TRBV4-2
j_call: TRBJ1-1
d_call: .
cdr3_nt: TGTGCCAGCAGCCAAGGGGGAACCGGGGATACTGAAGCTTTCTTT
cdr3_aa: CASSQGGTGDTEAFF